Listed below are T cell receptor beta chains from one sample, sequenced in a study of identical twins. Each CDR3 protein gets one entry after TCRdb re-called the 5' RACE reads with MiXCR. Here the sample spans 1.5 million or so distinct CDR3 sequences, more than 30% being singletons. The sequenced sample was cord blood. The origin of the receptors is a newborn girl in good health. CDR3s include the opening cysteine and the closing phenylalanine or tryptophan. A D gene is named only where the DNA matches it firmly. Only some rows state a clone size, as once, few, many or a class for expanded clones.

D: TRBD2; J: TRBJ2-3; V: TRBV5-1; size: few; CDR3: CASSGTSGVVRDTQYF; DNA: TGCGCCAGCAGCGGAACTAGCGGGGTCGTCAGAGATACGCAGTATTTT
D: -; J: TRBJ1-5; V: TRBV7-2; size: -; CDR3: CASSLREADQPQHF; DNA: TGTGCCAGCAGCCTTCGGGAGGCGGATCAGCCCCAGCATTTT
D: -; J: TRBJ2-2; V: TRBV5-1; size: -; CDR3: CASSRLGANTGELFF; DNA: TGCGCCAGCAGCCGTTTGGGTGCGAACACCGGGGAGCTGTTTTTT
D: TRBD2; J: TRBJ2-7; V: TRBV3-1; size: few; CDR3: CASSQLGLAGVSEQYF; DNA: TGTGCCAGCAGCCAACTAGGACTAGCGGGAGTAAGCGAGCAGTACTTC
D: -; J: TRBJ2-7; V: TRBV18; size: -; CDR3: CASSPRGTPEQYF; DNA: TGTGCCAGCTCACCACGGGGGACTCCTGAGCAGTACTTC
D: TRBD2; J: TRBJ2-7; V: TRBV3-1; size: few; CDR3: CASSQEPGLDEQYF; DNA: TGTGCCAGCAGCCAAGAGCCCGGACTAGACGAGCAGTACTTC
D: -; J: TRBJ1-2; V: TRBV4-1; size: few; CDR3: CASSQQHLNGGYGYTF; DNA: TGCGCCAGCAGCCAACAACATCTTAACGGGGGCTATGGCTACACCTTC
D: -; J: TRBJ2-1; V: TRBV12-3/TRBV12-4; size: -; CDR3: CASSLRGTLAYNEQFF; DNA: TGTGCCAGCAGTCTACGGGGGACGCTCGCCTACAATGAGCAGTTCTTC
D: -; J: TRBJ1-5; V: TRBV6-1; size: -; CDR3: CASSEHLSNQPQHF; DNA: TGTGCCAGCAGTGAACACCTTAGCAATCAGCCCCAGCATTTT
D: -; J: TRBJ2-1; V: TRBV24-1; size: -; CDR3: CATSDLGVLYQFF; DNA: TGTGCCACCAGTGACTTAGGCGTATTGTACCAGTTCTTC
D: TRBD2; J: TRBJ2-7; V: TRBV12-3/TRBV12-4; size: many; CDR3: CASSLAGGGSYEQYF; DNA: TGTGCCAGCAGTTTAGCGGGCGGGGGGTCCTACGAGCAGTACTTC
D: -; J: TRBJ2-6; V: TRBV7-2; size: -; CDR3: CASSRKRLATGANVLTF; DNA: TGTGCCAGCAGCCGTAAGAGGCTAGCAACTGGGGCCAACGTCCTGACTTTC
D: -; J: TRBJ1-4; V: TRBV2; size: -; CDR3: CASSVLQANEKLFF; DNA: TGTGCCAGCAGTGTTCTGCAGGCTAATGAAAAACTGTTTTTT
D: TRBD2; J: TRBJ2-1; V: TRBV4-2; size: few; CDR3: CASSQGMAGGYNEQFF; DNA: TGTGCCAGCAGCCAAGGTATGGCGGGAGGGTACAATGAGCAGTTCTTC
D: -; J: TRBJ2-3; V: TRBV6-1; size: -; CDR3: CASSGNPRGDTQYF; DNA: TGTGCCAGCAGTGGTAACCCCCGAGGAGATACGCAGTATTTT
D: TRBD2; J: TRBJ2-7; V: TRBV18; size: few; CDR3: CASSPGGLAYEQYF; DNA: TGTGCCAGCTCACCCGGTGGACTAGCCTACGAGCAGTACTTC
D: TRBD1; J: TRBJ1-2; V: TRBV7-2; size: -; CDR3: CASSSPGTGGYGYTF; DNA: TGTGCCAGCAGCTCTCCCGGGACAGGGGGGTATGGCTACACCTTC
D: -; J: TRBJ1-6; V: TRBV15; size: few; CDR3: CATSRLHNSPLHF; DNA: TGTGCCACCAGCAGGCTACACAATTCACCCCTCCACTTT
D: -; J: TRBJ2-1; V: TRBV4-2; size: many; CDR3: CASSQEVGSSYNEQFF; DNA: TGTGCCAGCAGCCAAGAAGTGGGCAGCTCCTACAATGAGCAGTTCTTC
D: -; J: TRBJ1-6; V: TRBV10-3; size: -; CDR3: CAISEFWYGRSPLHF; DNA: TGTGCCATCAGTGAGTTCTGGTACGGCAGATCACCCCTCCACTTT
D: TRBD1; J: TRBJ1-2; V: TRBV7-9; size: -; CDR3: CASSLSPPGQTNYGYTF; DNA: TGTGCCAGCAGCTTATCTCCGCCGGGACAGACTAACTATGGCTACACCTTC
D: TRBD2; J: TRBJ2-7; V: TRBV28; size: -; CDR3: CASSGPGDYNEQYF; DNA: TGTGCCAGCAGTGGGCCGGGGGACTACAATGAGCAGTACTTC
D: TRBD2; J: TRBJ2-1; V: TRBV3-1; size: few; CDR3: CASSQNPTSGRTLYNEQFF; DNA: TGTGCCAGCAGCCAAAACCCAACCAGCGGGAGGACACTTTACAATGAGCAGTTCTTC
D: TRBD2; J: TRBJ2-1; V: TRBV5-1; size: once; CDR3: CASSLEGLAGLNEQFF; DNA: TGCGCCAGCAGCTTGGAGGGACTAGCGGGACTTAATGAGCAGTTCTTC
D: TRBD2; J: TRBJ2-5; V: TRBV2; size: many; CDR3: CASSSRTSVQETQYF; DNA: TGTGCCAGCAGTTCCCGGACTAGCGTACAAGAGACCCAGTACTTC
D: TRBD2; J: TRBJ2-7; V: TRBV20-1; size: few; CDR3: CSANPGLAETYEQYF; DNA: TGCAGTGCTAATCCCGGACTAGCGGAGACCTACGAGCAGTACTTC
D: TRBD1; J: TRBJ1-2; V: TRBV7-9; size: few; CDR3: CASSSKQDREGYDYGYTF; DNA: TGTGCCAGCAGCTCCAAACAGGACAGGGAGGGATATGACTATGGCTACACCTTC
D: -; J: TRBJ1-6; V: TRBV7-2; size: -; CDR3: CASSDSGPFNSPLHF; DNA: TGTGCCAGCAGCGATAGCGGACCCTTTAATTCACCCCTCCACTTT
D: TRBD1; J: TRBJ1-6; V: TRBV6-1; size: -; CDR3: CASSDRGLGNSPLHF; DNA: TGTGCCAGCAGTGACAGGGGGCTAGGGAATTCACCCCTCCACTTT
D: TRBD2; J: TRBJ2-7; V: TRBV29-1; size: -; CDR3: CSVGPSGGTYNEQYF; DNA: TGCAGCGTTGGTCCTAGCGGGGGGACCTACAATGAGCAGTACTTC
D: -; J: TRBJ1-1; V: TRBV20-1; size: few; CDR3: CRGLYGTNTEAFF; DNA: TGCAGAGGTCTTTACGGGACAAACACTGAAGCTTTCTTT